These 10 T cell receptor beta chains were all obtained from the same sample, sequenced in a study of control samples from healthy donors and cancer patients. The protocol was immunoSEQ multiplex PCR, while the TCRdb copy is restricted to in-frame clones and leaves out a portion. In the table there are roughly 88,000 clones, approximately 93% of which are singletons. Sequences were obtained from blood. The receptors originated from a woman aged 25 to 39 in good health.

This chain uses TRBV5-4 with TRBJ2-7, with D possibly TRBD1 on 5 matching bases. Trimming cost V 0 bases and J 3 bases, with 13 bases left between them. Germline assignment: CDR1 SGHNT and CDR2 YYREEE (reference sequence). The CDR3 consists of 15 residues. The chain's CDR3 is CASSLEGAPLYEQYF. CDR3 sequence (DNA): TGTGCCAGCAGCTTGGAAGGGGCACCCCTCTACGAGCAGTACTTC.

This sequence joins TRBV19 and TRBJ1-3, with TRBD1 identical over 8 bases. The germline gives CDR1 LNHDA, CDR2 SQIVND (reference sequence). This CDR3 region has 14 residues. V gave up 5 bases and J gave up 2 bases; unmatched junction bases: 2. The DNA for the CDR3 is TGTGCCAGTAGTGCGACAGGGGCTGGAAACACCATATATTTT. It codes for CASSATGAGNTIYF.

V usage is TRBV2 and J usage is TRBJ1-4; possibly TRBD1 for D (6 bases). This CDR3 region has 15 residues. V was shortened by 6 bases and J by 0 bases, with 11 bases between the two germline ends. Per germline, CDR1 SNHLY and CDR2 FYNNEI. This CDR3 reads CASRRYRATNEKLFF. CDR3 DNA sequence: TGTGCCAGCAGAAGATACAGGGCAACTAATGAAAAACTGTTTTTT.

J is TRBJ2-5 and V is TRBV19; 7 bases fit TRBD2. This CDR3 has 15 residues. Germline CDR1 and CDR2: LNHDA and SQIVND (reference sequence). V was clipped by 6 bases and J by 4 bases; unmatched bases: 11. This CDR3 reads CASRGGNYGSETQYF. As DNA, the CDR3 is TGTGCCAGTAGGGGGGGGAATTATGGGTCAGAGACCCAGTACTTC.

This clone showed up just once. Other DNA sequences in this sample translate to the same CDR3. V usage is TRBV4-2 and J usage is TRBJ1-2; D gene ambiguous. V dropped 0 bases and J dropped 11 bases, with 13 bases sitting between them. CDR3 size: 13 residues. Looked up from germline, CDR1 is LGHNA and CDR2 is YNFKEQ. The CDR3 sequence is CASSQDTSRSYTF. As DNA, the CDR3 is TGTGCCAGCAGCCAAGATACGAGTAGGAGTTACACCTTC.

The V call is TRBV21-1, the J call TRBJ2-7; TRBD1 is the table's D call and was not checked against the DNA. TRBV21-1 is tagged as a pseudogene. The CDR3 contains 12 residues. This CDR3 is CASSQGSHEQYF. The CDR3 DNA sequence: TGTGCCAGCAGTCAGGGTAGCCACGAGCAGTACTTC.

The V and J genes are TRBV28 and TRBJ2-7; 9 bases agree with TRBD1. This CDR3 spans 13 amino acids. V was pared by 8 bases and J by 1 base, with 3 bases of the junction left unmatched. Germline assignment: CDR1 MDHEN and CDR2 SYDVKM. The CDR3 protein is CASVTGGSYEQYF. For the CDR3, the DNA is TGTGCCAGCGTGACAGGGGGATCCTACGAGCAGTACTTC.

The chain is built from TRBV30 and TRBJ2-7; 10 bases are shared with TRBD1. Per germline, CDR1 GTSNPN and CDR2 SVGIG (reference sequence). V shed 1 base, J shed 4 bases, and the junction held 4 bases outside the gene matches. CDR3 length equals 14 residues. In nucleotides, the CDR3 is TGTGCCTGGAGTGGGGACAGGGGCGTGTACGAGCAGTACTTC. Amino acid sequence: CAWSGDRGVYEQYF.

The V and J genes are TRBV11-2 and TRBJ2-7, with 7 positions matching TRBD1. There are 12 residues in the CDR3. Germline CDR1 is SGHAT and CDR2 is FQNNGV. The J segment lost 7 bases and the V segment lost 4 bases, leaving 4 bases of the junction unmatched. In DNA, the CDR3 is TGTGCCAGCAGCTCCCGCAGGGGGGAGCAGTACTTC. Amino acid sequence: CASSSRRGEQYF.

The chain employs TRBV7-9 and TRBJ2-1; 7 bases fit TRBD2. Per germline, CDR1 SEHNR and CDR2 FQNEAQ (reference sequence). The V gene end was trimmed by 8 bases and the J gene end by 9 bases; junction bases not matched to a gene: 10. CDR3 length: 13 amino acids. CDR3 sequence: CASSGGPRGEQFF. CDR3 bases: TGTGCCAGCTCGGGAGGCCCTAGGGGTGAGCAGTTCTTC.